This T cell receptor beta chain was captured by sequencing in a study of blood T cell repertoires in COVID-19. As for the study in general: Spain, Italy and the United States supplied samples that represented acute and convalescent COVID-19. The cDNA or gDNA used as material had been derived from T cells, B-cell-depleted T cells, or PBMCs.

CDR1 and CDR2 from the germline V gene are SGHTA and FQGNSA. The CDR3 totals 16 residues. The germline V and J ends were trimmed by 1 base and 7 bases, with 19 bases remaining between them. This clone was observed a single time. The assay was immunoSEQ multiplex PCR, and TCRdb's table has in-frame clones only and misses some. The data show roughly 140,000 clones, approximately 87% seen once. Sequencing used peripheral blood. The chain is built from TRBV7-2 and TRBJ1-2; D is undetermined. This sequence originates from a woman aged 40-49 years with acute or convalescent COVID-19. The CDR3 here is CASSLVAVSVHSGYTF. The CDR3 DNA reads TGTGCCAGCAGCTTAGTTGCGGTCTCAGTTCATAGTGGCTACACCTTC.